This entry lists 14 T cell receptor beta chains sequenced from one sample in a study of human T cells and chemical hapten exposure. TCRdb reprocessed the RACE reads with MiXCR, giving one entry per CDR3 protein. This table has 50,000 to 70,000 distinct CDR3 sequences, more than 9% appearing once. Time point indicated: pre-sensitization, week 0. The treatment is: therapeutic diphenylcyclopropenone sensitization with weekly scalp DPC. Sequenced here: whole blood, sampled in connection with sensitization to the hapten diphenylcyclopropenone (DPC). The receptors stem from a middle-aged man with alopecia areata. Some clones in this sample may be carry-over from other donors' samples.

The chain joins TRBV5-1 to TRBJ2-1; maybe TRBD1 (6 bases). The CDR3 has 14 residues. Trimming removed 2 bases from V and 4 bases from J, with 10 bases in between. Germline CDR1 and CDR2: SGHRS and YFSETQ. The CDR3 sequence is CASSFKGGYNEQFF. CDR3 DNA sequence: TGCGCCAGCAGCTTCAAAGGGGGATACAATGAGCAGTTCTTC.

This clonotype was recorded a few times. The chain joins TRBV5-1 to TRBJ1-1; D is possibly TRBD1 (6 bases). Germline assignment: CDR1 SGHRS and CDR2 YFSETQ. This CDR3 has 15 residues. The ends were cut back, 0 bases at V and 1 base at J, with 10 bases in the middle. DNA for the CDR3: TGCGCCAGCAGCTTGGTGGACAGCAGGAACACTGAAGCTTTCTTT. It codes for CASSLVDSRNTEAFF.

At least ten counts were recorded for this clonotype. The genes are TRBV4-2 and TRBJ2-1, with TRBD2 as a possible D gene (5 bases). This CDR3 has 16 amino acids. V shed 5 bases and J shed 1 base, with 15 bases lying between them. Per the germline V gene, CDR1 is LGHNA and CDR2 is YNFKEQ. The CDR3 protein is CASSLTSGASYNEQFF. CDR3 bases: TGTGCCAGCAGCTTAACGAGCGGAGCATCCTACAATGAGCAGTTCTTC.

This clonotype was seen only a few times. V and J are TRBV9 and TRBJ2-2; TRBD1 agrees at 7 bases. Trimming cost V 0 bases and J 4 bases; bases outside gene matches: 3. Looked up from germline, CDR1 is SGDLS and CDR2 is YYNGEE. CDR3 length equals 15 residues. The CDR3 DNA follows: TGTGCCAGCAGCGTAGAATCAGGGGGCACCGGGGAGCTGTTTTTT. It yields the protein CASSVESGGTGELFF.

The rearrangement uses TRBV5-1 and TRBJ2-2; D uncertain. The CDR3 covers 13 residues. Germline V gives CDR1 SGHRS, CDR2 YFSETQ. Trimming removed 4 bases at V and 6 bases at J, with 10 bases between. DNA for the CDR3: TGCGCCAGCAGCACCTACTCGGCCGGGGAGCTGTTTTTT. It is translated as CASSTYSAGELFF.

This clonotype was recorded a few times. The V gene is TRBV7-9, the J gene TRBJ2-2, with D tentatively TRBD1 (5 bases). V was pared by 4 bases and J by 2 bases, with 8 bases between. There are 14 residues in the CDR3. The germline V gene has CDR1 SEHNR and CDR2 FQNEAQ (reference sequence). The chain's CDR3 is CASSWGPNTGELFF. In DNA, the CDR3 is TGTGCCAGCAGCTGGGGCCCAAACACCGGGGAGCTGTTTTTT. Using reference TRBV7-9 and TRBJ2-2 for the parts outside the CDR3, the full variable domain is DTGVSQNPRHKITKRGQNVTFRCDPISEHNRLYWYRQTLGQGPEFLTYFQNEAQLEKSRLLSDRFSAERPKGSFSTLEIQRTEQGDSAMYLCASSWGPNTGELFFGEGSRLTVL.

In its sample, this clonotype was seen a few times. The CDR3 region has the DNA TGCAGCGTTGAGCGTGGGGGAGAGACCCAGTACTTC. The encoded protein is CSVERGGETQYF. The chain employs TRBV29-1 and TRBJ2-5, with D perhaps given as TRBD1 or TRBD2 (5 bases each). Trimming removed 3 bases at V and 4 bases at J, with 9 bases between. The CDR3 is 12 residues long. Per the germline V gene, CDR1 is SQVTM and CDR2 is ANQGSEA. The whole variable domain, filled in from reference TRBV29-1 and TRBJ2-5, reads SAVISQKPSRDICQRGTSLTIQCQVDSQVTMMFWYRQQPGQSLTLIATANQGSEATYESGFVIDKFPISRPNLTFSTLTVSNMSPEDSSIYLCSVERGGETQYFGPGTRLLVL.

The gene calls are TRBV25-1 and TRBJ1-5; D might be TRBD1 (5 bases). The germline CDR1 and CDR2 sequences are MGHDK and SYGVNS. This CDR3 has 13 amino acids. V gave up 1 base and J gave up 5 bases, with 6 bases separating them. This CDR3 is CASSEWGDQPQHF. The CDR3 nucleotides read TGTGCCAGCAGTGAATGGGGGGATCAGCCCCAGCATTTT.

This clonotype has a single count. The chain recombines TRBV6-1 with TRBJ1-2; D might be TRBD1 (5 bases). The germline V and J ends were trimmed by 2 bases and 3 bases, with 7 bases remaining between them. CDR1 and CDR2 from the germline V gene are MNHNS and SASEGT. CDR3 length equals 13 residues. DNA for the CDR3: TGTGCCAGCAGTGAACAGGGAGACTATGGCTACACCTTC. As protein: CASSEQGDYGYTF.

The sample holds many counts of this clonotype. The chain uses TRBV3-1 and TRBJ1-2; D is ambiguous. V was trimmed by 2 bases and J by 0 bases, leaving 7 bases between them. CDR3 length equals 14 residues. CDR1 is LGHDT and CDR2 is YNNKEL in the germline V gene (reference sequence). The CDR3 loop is CASSQRGSNYGYTF. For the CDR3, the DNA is TGTGCCAGCAGCCAACGGGGTTCTAACTATGGCTACACCTTC.

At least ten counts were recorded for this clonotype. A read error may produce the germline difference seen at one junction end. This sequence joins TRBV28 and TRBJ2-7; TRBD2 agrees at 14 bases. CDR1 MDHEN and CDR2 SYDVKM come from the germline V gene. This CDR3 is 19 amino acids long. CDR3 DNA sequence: TGTGCCAGCAGTTTAGTCGCGGGACTAGCGGGAGTCAACTCCTTCGAGCAGTACTTC. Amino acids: CASSLVAGLAGVNSFEQYF.

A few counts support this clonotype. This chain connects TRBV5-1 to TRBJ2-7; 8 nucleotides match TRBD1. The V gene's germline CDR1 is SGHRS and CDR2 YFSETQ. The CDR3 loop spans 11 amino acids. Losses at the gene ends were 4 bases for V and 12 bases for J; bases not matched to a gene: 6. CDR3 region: CASSDLDRAYF. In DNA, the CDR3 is TGCGCCAGCAGCGACCTGGACAGGGCGTACTTC.

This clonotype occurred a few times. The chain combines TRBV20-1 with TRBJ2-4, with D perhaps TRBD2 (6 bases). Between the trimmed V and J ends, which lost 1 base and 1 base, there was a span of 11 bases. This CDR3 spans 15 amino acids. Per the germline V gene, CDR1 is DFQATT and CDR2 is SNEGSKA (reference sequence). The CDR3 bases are TGCAGTGCTAGAGCCCCCCTAGCGGCCAAAAACATTCAGTACTTC. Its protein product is CSARAPLAAKNIQYF.

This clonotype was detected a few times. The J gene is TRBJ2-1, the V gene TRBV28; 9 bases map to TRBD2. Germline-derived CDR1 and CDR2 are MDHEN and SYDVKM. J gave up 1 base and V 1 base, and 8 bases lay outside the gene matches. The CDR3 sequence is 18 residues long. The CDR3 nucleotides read TGTGCCAGCAGTTTATTTAGCGGGGGACTGGGTTCCTACAATGAGCAGTTCTTC. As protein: CASSLFSGGLGSYNEQFF.